This TCR beta chain originates from a study of T-cell reconstitution after alpha-beta-depleted transplantation in children (dated by TCRdb to about 2016). Describing the broader study: Using TCR repertoire profiling, the study quantitatively followed how T-cell immune reconstitution unfolded in children after TCRalphabeta/CD19-depleted allogeneic hematopoietic cell transplantation.

Libraries were made using PCR. The listed sequencing device is Illumina HiSeq 2500. To normalize quantification of the TCRbeta repertoire, the TCR libraries were built with molecular barcoding that relied on unique molecular identifiers. TCRdb trimmed public reads at Q25 via fastp, called clones via MiXCR and kept in-frame beta chains. Each entry is one CDR3 protein sequence, shown with its most common DNA and genes. The sample includes some 550,000 distinct CDR3 sequences, with 15% to 20% observed a single time. The ten most abundant clones make up roughly 3.3% of the sample. V is clipped by 3 bases and J by 0 bases, and the sequence between their germline boundaries is 6 bases long. The CDR3 sequence holds 15 residues, the cysteine and phenylalanine included. CDR3 DNA only is kept here, 45 bases in frame from base 1. As for this clonotype: Its antigen has not been determined. No much larger clone is present one base from it, and per-base qualities are unavailable.

This clonotype was obtained from a human donor who donated a stem cell graft to a child with acute lymphoblastic leukemia. The sequence links TRBV12-3 or TRBV12-4 to TRBJ1-6; no confident D gene assignment can be made. The specimen was PBMCs from the stem cell graft donor, collected from the stem cell graft. The bases read TGTGCCAGCAGTTTCACCCGCTCCTATAATTCACCCCTCCACTTT. Its protein reads: CASSFTRSYNSPLHF.